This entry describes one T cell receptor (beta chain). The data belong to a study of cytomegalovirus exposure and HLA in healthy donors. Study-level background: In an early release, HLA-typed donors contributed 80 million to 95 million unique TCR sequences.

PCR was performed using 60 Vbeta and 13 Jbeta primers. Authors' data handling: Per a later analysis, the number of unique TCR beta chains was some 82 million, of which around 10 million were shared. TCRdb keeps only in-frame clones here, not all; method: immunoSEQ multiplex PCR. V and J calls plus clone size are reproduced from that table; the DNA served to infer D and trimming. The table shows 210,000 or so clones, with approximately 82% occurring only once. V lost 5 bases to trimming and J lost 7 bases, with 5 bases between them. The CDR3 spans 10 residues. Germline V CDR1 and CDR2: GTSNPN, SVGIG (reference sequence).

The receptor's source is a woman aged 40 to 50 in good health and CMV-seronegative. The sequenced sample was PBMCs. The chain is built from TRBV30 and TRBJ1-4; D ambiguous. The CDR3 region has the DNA TGTGCCTGGGCCAGTGAAAAACTGTTTTTT. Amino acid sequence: CAWASEKLFF.